The 26 T cell receptor beta chains below all came from one sample that was sequenced in a study of identical twins. Via MiXCR, TCRdb re-called the 5' RACE reads, giving one row per CDR3 protein. The sample shows roughly 470,000 distinct CDR3 sequences, roughly an eighth of them seen only once. These data are also associated with another study on yellow fever vaccine responses in identical twins.

Material for sequencing was CD4+ T cells sorted from blood. All receptors come from a woman under 30 in good health.

The V and J genes are TRBV18 and TRBJ2-7, with TRBD1 matching 9 bases. The CDR3 is made up of 20 amino acids. Germline V CDR1 and CDR2: KGHSH, LQKENI. Unmatched junction bases numbered 17, after V lost 1 base and J lost 1 base. CDR3 DNA sequence: TGTGCCAGCTCACCACTCCCGGGACAGGGTTCAGTTGGGACGTCCTACGAGCAGTACTTC. This codes for CASSPLPGQGSVGTSYEQYF.

This clonotype was picked up many times. This chain uses TRBV29-1 with TRBJ1-5; D is unresolved. The germline V gene has CDR1 SQVTM and CDR2 ANQGSEA. Trimming cost V 6 bases and J 2 bases, with 20 bases left between them. The CDR3 is made up of 16 amino acids. The chain's CDR3 is CSVGEPARPCNQPQHF. CDR3 bases: TGCAGCGTGGGTGAACCAGCCAGGCCCTGCAATCAGCCCCAGCATTTT.

This chain joins TRBV3-1 and TRBJ2-7, with unresolved D. Germline V gene sequence: CDR1 LGHDT, CDR2 YNNKEL (reference sequence). V was cut by 3 bases and J by 3 bases, with 30 bases left in between. This CDR3 region has 20 residues. CDR3 residues: CASSQVSPALESPVNYEQYF. For the CDR3, the DNA is TGTGCCAGCAGCCAGGTCTCCCCCGCCCTCGAAAGTCCGGTAAACTACGAGCAGTACTTC.

CDR3 sequence: CASSLNGLWEAFF. In nucleotides, the CDR3 is TGTGCCAGCAGCTTAAACGGTCTCTGGGAAGCTTTCTTT. V usage is TRBV7-9 and J usage is TRBJ1-1; D is ambiguous. Germline CDR1 SEHNR, CDR2 FQNEAQ (reference sequence). This CDR3 region has 13 residues. V was pared by 2 bases and J by 8 bases, with 12 bases between.

The chain uses TRBV28 and TRBJ1-6, with 10 bases fitting TRBD1. Germline CDR1 and CDR2: MDHEN and SYDVKM. CDR3 length: 14 residues. As DNA, the CDR3 is TGTGGGACAGGGGGTTTGAGTCTTAATTCACCCCTCCACTTT. The encoded protein is CGTGGLSLNSPLHF. The full variable domain, completed using reference TRBV28 and TRBJ1-6, is DVKVTQSSRYLVKRTGEKVFLECVQDMDHENMFWYRQDPGLGLRLIYFSYDVKMKEKGDIPEGYSVSREKKERFSLILESASTNQTSMYLCGTGGLSLNSPLHFGNGTRLTVT.

This chain links TRBV7-3 with TRBJ2-5; 7 bases agree with TRBD1. Unmatched junction bases numbered 0, after V lost 0 bases and J lost 2 bases. The CDR3 extends over 14 amino acids. Germline CDR1 SGHTA, CDR2 FQGTGA. CDR3 amino acids: CASSLTTGQETQYF. In DNA, the CDR3 is TGTGCCAGCAGCTTAACGACAGGGCAAGAGACCCAGTACTTC.

This clonotype was detected a few times. The rearrangement uses TRBV20-1 and TRBJ2-3, with D possibly TRBD2 on 5 matching bases. Germline V gene lookup returns CDR1 DFQATT and CDR2 SNEGSKA (reference sequence). The CDR3 spans 14 residues. Deletions cut 6 bases from V and 3 bases from J, with 16 bases between. CDR3 in amino acids: CSASVRRGTDTQYF. CDR3 in DNA: TGCAGTGCCTCGGTGAGGAGAGGGACAGATACGCAGTATTTT.

Only a few counts were recorded for this clonotype. The chain's CDR3 is CASSWGLAGGYEQYF. The DNA of the CDR3 is TGCGCCAGCAGCTGGGGACTAGCGGGAGGATACGAGCAGTACTTC. The chain carries TRBV5-1 and TRBJ2-7; 15 bases agree with TRBD2. Unmatched junction bases numbered 2, after V lost 3 bases and J lost 4 bases. The CDR3 is 15 residues long. CDR1 and CDR2 from the germline V gene are SGHRS and YFSETQ.

This clonotype was observed many times. The J gene is TRBJ2-1, the V gene TRBV7-2, with a weak D call TRBD1 (5 bases). This CDR3 contains 12 residues. Looked up from germline, CDR1 is SGHTA and CDR2 is FQGNSA. V was clipped by 2 bases and J by 9 bases, with 8 bases between them. The CDR3 DNA follows: TGTGCCAGCAGCTTATGGGGCAGTGAGCAGTTCTTC. Amino acid sequence: CASSLWGSEQFF. Looking up the rest from reference TRBV7-2 and TRBJ2-1 gives the full variable domain: GAGVSQSPSNKVTEKGKDVELRCDPISGHTALYWYRQSLGQGLEFLIYFQGNSAPDKSGLPSDRFSAERTGGSVSTLTIQRTQQEDSAVYLCASSLWGSEQFFGPGTRLTVL.

The chain is built from TRBV6-2 or TRBV6-3 and TRBJ2-1; TRBD2 agrees at 8 bases. The V gene end was trimmed by 5 bases and the J gene end by 7 bases; junction bases not matched to a gene: 7. Germline CDR1 MNHEY, CDR2 SVGEGT. The CDR3 spans 14 residues. The CDR3 sequence is CASSETSAANEQFF. CDR3 DNA: TGTGCCAGCAGTGAGACTAGCGCGGCGAATGAGCAGTTCTTC.

The chain joins TRBV28 to TRBJ2-7, with 10 nucleotides matching TRBD1. J lost 8 bases, V lost 4 bases, and 5 bases had no gene match. From germline, CDR1 is MDHEN and CDR2 SYDVKM. The CDR3 runs to 13 residues. The CDR3 sequence is CASSSQDRGKQYF. The CDR3 bases are TGTGCCAGCAGTTCCCAGGACAGGGGGAAGCAGTACTTC.

This clonotype was detected only a few times. V and J are TRBV27 and TRBJ2-3; D remains ambiguous. CDR1 and CDR2 from the germline V gene are MNHEY and SMNVEV (reference sequence). Trimming removed 0 bases at V and 3 bases at J, with 10 bases between. The CDR3 runs 15 residues. The CDR3: CASSLSFDHTDTQYF. Written as DNA, the CDR3 is TGTGCCAGCAGTTTATCGTTTGACCATACAGATACGCAGTATTTT.

CDR3: CATSDLGGAHTGELFF. The CDR3 DNA reads as TGTGCCACCAGTGATTTGGGGGGGGCCCACACCGGGGAGCTGTTTTTT. The chain combines TRBV24-1 with TRBJ2-2; tentative D call: TRBD2 (7 bases). Germline V gene lookup returns CDR1 KGHDR and CDR2 SFDVKD. The CDR3 is made up of 16 amino acids. V was cut by 0 bases and J by 3 bases, with 10 bases left in between.

The V call is TRBV2, the J call TRBJ2-7; the D call may be TRBD1 or TRBD2 (5 bases each). The CDR3 is 15 amino acids. V lost 3 bases and J 1 base, leaving 13 bases between the germline ends. The germline gives CDR1 SNHLY, CDR2 FYNNEI. The CDR3 DNA reads TGTGCCAGCAGTGAGGGGACGTACAATTCCTACGAGCAGTACTTC. Translated: CASSEGTYNSYEQYF.

This clonotype was recorded a few times. The chain links TRBV23-1 to TRBJ2-3; D may correspond to TRBD1 or TRBD2 (5 bases each). TRBV23-1 is given ORF status, its function remaining uncertain. This CDR3 comprises 13 residues. V was shortened by 7 bases and J by 2 bases, with 10 bases between the two germline ends. The CDR3 coding sequence is TGCGCCAGCAAGCAGGGACCCACAGATACGCAGTATTTT. Translating gives CASKQGPTDTQYF.

The V call is TRBV29-1, the J call TRBJ2-5; 8 positions match TRBD1. The germline gives CDR1 SQVTM, CDR2 ANQGSEA. This CDR3 is 14 amino acids long. V lost 6 bases to trimming and J lost 5 bases; unmatched junction nucleotides: 11. The CDR3 DNA reads as TGCAGCGTCTTAAGACAGGGGAGTACGGAGACCCAGTACTTC. This translates into CSVLRQGSTETQYF.

This clonotype was recorded a few times. The V gene is TRBV7-2, the J gene TRBJ2-5, with TRBD1 identical over 7 bases. The germline V gene has CDR1 SGHTA and CDR2 FQGNSA. Trimming took 3 bases from V and 5 from J; bases not matched to a gene: 12. The CDR3 totals 16 residues. The CDR3 reads CASSFQGQIRAETQYF. The CDR3 DNA is TGTGCCAGCAGCTTCCAGGGACAGATTAGGGCGGAGACCCAGTACTTC.

The chain combines TRBV5-1 with TRBJ2-7; 9 positions match TRBD1. This CDR3 is built from 15 residues. V was pared by 4 bases and J by 6 bases, with 11 bases of the junction left unmatched. The germline gives CDR1 SGHRS, CDR2 YFSETQ. In nucleotides, the CDR3 is TGCGCCAGCAGCGAAAACTACAGGGGGCATCGCGAGCAGTACTTC. It specifies CASSENYRGHREQYF.

This clonotype was detected only a few times. The V call is TRBV3-1, the J call TRBJ2-2, with a tentative D call TRBD2 (6 bases). V was shortened by 3 bases and J by 7 bases, with 12 bases between the two germline ends. Germline CDR1 is LGHDT and CDR2 is YNNKEL (reference sequence). CDR3 length equals 14 residues. CDR3: CASSQGGANGELFF. CDR3 DNA sequence: TGTGCCAGCAGCCAGGGGGGAGCGAACGGGGAGCTGTTTTTT.

A few counts support this clonotype. The chain links TRBV20-1 to TRBJ2-5, with 9 bases identical to TRBD1. The CDR3 totals 12 residues. Unmatched junction bases numbered 3, after V lost 6 bases and J lost 4 bases. Germline assignment: CDR1 DFQATT and CDR2 SNEGSKA (reference sequence). For the CDR3, the DNA is TGCAGTGCGGGACAGGGCGGAGAGACCCAGTACTTC. This codes for CSAGQGGETQYF.

The chain joins TRBV7-3 to TRBJ2-5; the D gene is possibly TRBD2 (6 bases). V was cut by 4 bases and J by 2 bases, with 14 bases left in between. The CDR3 loop spans 15 amino acids. The germline V gene encodes CDR1 SGHTA and CDR2 FQGTGA. The CDR3 DNA reads as TGTGCCAGCAGCTCTAGATTGGGGGGTCAAGAGACCCAGTACTTC. Residues: CASSSRLGGQETQYF.

This clonotype was detected only a few times. This chain connects TRBV30 to TRBJ2-3, with 13 bases matching TRBD2. V was clipped by 2 bases and J by 9 bases; unmatched bases: 11. The germline CDR1 and CDR2 sequences are GTSNPN and SVGIG (reference sequence). The CDR3 sequence is 16 residues long. This CDR3 is CAWSRLAGGPFGTQYF. DNA of the CDR3: TGTGCCTGGAGTCGACTAGCGGGGGGCCCGTTCGGGACGCAGTATTTT.

V and J are TRBV4-3 and TRBJ2-1; D is undetermined. The V end lost 1 base, the J end lost 12 bases, and 16 bases lay between the germline ends. Germline V lookup: CDR1 LGHNA, CDR2 YSLEER. CDR3 length equals 14 residues. The CDR3 reads CASSQGGLVSVQFF. DNA of the CDR3: TGCGCCAGCAGCCAAGGGGGTTTGGTATCGGTGCAGTTCTTC.

This clonotype was found a few times. The J gene is TRBJ2-3, the V gene TRBV20-1; possible D gene TRBD2, 6 bases. Germline values: CDR1 DFQATT, CDR2 SNEGSKA (reference sequence). V gave up 8 bases and J gave up 7 bases, with 19 bases separating them. CDR3 length: 13 residues. CDR3 residues: CSPPSGGVNTQYF. The CDR3 bases are TGCAGTCCCCCTAGTGGAGGGGTGAATACGCAGTATTTT.

The V gene is TRBV6-6, the J gene TRBJ2-4, with 9 bases matching TRBD2. The V segment lost 0 bases and the J segment 7 bases; nucleotides outside the gene matches: 7. CDR1 MNHNY and CDR2 SVGAGI come from the germline V gene (reference sequence). CDR3 length equals 16 residues. The CDR3 loop is CASSYSPRGGSNIQYF. The CDR3 bases are TGTGCCAGCAGTTACTCACCGCGGGGGGGCTCGAACATTCAGTACTTC.

Only a few counts were recorded for this clonotype. The V gene is TRBV2, the J gene TRBJ1-5; D gene uncertain. V was clipped by 3 bases and J by 7 bases, with 10 bases between them. This CDR3 region has 13 residues. Germline loops: CDR1 SNHLY, CDR2 FYNNEI. The CDR3 DNA reads as TGTGCCAGCAGTGAGGGAGAATACCAGCCCCAGCATTTT. This gives the protein CASSEGEYQPQHF.